This T cell receptor (beta chain) stems from a study of OX40 agonist ivuxolimab in advanced cancers. General study points: Antigen specificity remained undetermined for the expanded peripheral T cells.

TCRdb's copy holds only in-frame clones and misses some; the assay was immunoSEQ multiplex PCR. The data show around 70,000 clones, over 70% seen once. A history of autoimmune disease or systemic immunosuppression excluded patients. On this clone itself: What it binds is unknown.

V was clipped by 0 bases and J by 8 bases; unmatched bases: 8. Germline CDR1 LNHDA, CDR2 SQIVND (reference sequence). The CDR3 loop spans 16 amino acids. Here the sequenced sample was CD4+ or CD8+ T cells sorted from blood, taken in a trial of the OX40 agonist ivuxolimab. The TCR comes from an adult with an advanced solid tumor such as melanoma, head and neck, liver or kidney cancer. V gene TRBV19 combines with J gene TRBJ2-1, with 9 bases matching TRBD2. CDR3 protein: CASSIEIAGVGYEQFF. CDR3 DNA: TGTGCCAGTAGTATAGAAATAGCGGGAGTAGGGTATGAGCAGTTCTTC.